Following are 26 T cell receptor beta chains from one sample sequenced in a study of blood T cell repertoires in COVID-19. Only in-frame clones appear in the TCRdb table, and some are missing; sequencing was by immunoSEQ multiplex PCR. The data contain fewer than 250,000 clones, approximately 86% of them singletons. Specimen: peripheral blood. Receptors originate from a man aged 55 to 69 with acute or convalescent COVID-19.

This sequence joins TRBV9 and TRBJ1-1; D is ambiguous. With 1 base removed from V and 3 bases from J, the gap between germline ends came to 10 bases. Germline CDR1 is SGDLS and CDR2 is YYNGEE. CDR3 length equals 14 residues. The CDR3 DNA follows: TGTGCCAGCAGCGTACGAGGGTTGGACACTGAAGCTTTCTTT. This codes for CASSVRGLDTEAFF.

This chain joins TRBV19 and TRBJ1-6, with D perhaps matching TRBD1 (5 bases). The CDR3 is 14 residues long. Trimming took 5 bases from V and 7 from J, leaving 12 bases between them. The germline V gene encodes CDR1 LNHDA and CDR2 SQIVND (reference sequence). CDR3 DNA sequence: TGTGCCAGTAGTTTTCACAGGTTCAATTCACCCCTCCACTTT. Translated, it gives CASSFHRFNSPLHF.

The genes are TRBV6-5 and TRBJ1-6; no reliable D call. The CDR3 has 14 residues. Germline V gene data show CDR1 as MNHEY and CDR2 as SVGAGI. V was cut by 6 bases and J by 7 bases, with 13 bases left in between. CDR3 nucleotide sequence: TGTGCCAGCAGGAGCGGGAGCGGGAATTCACCCCTCCACTTT. It codes for CASRSGSGNSPLHF.

This sequence joins TRBV7-8 and TRBJ1-5, with a possible D match to TRBD1 (6 bases). CDR3 length equals 15 residues. The germline V and J ends were trimmed by 5 bases and 3 bases, with 14 bases remaining between them. CDR1 and CDR2 from the germline V gene are SGHVS and FQNEAQ. Here the CDR3 reads CASSQQGEANQPQHF. The CDR3 DNA follows: TGTGCCAGCAGCCAACAGGGTGAGGCCAATCAGCCCCAGCATTTT.

The V call is TRBV10-1, the J call TRBJ1-2, with TRBD1 matching over 8 bases. J gave up 8 bases and V 7 bases, and 12 bases lay outside the gene matches. The CDR3 is made up of 14 amino acids. CDR1 is WNHNN and CDR2 is SYGVQD in the germline V gene (reference sequence). CDR3 coding DNA: TGCGCCAGCACCCGGACAGGGCCCTGGGCAGGCTACACCTTC. It is translated as CASTRTGPWAGYTF.

The CDR3 bases are TGTGCCAGTAGTATCGGAGGGGTCTCCTACAATGAGCAGTTCTTC. Its translation: CASSIGGVSYNEQFF. The chain recombines TRBV19 with TRBJ2-1; weak D call: TRBD2 (6 bases). V shed 3 bases and J shed 0 bases, with 9 bases lying between them. There are 15 residues in the CDR3. Per germline, CDR1 LNHDA and CDR2 SQIVND (reference sequence).

The V call is TRBV3-1 (or the pseudogene TRBV3-2), the J call TRBJ2-5, with 12 nucleotides matching TRBD2. Germline V lookup: CDR1 LGHDT, CDR2 YNNKEL (reference sequence). Losses at the gene ends were 4 bases for V and 3 bases for J; bases not matched to a gene: 3. This CDR3 contains 15 residues. The CDR3 is CASSLRLAGEETQYF. The CDR3 DNA follows: TGTGCCAGCAGCCTTCGACTAGCGGGGGAAGAGACCCAGTACTTC.

The chain uses TRBV4-2 and TRBJ2-5; D perhaps matches TRBD2 (7 bases). The CDR3 sequence is 15 residues long. Germline V gives CDR1 LGHNA, CDR2 YNFKEQ. Trimming cost V 4 bases and J 5 bases, with 17 bases left between them. The CDR3 DNA is TGTGCCAGCAGCCCCGCGGCGGGGGCGGGTGAGACCCAGTACTTC. Protein: CASSPAAGAGETQYF.

CDR3 protein: CASSLGYTGTEAFF. CDR3 in DNA: TGTGCCAGCAGCTTAGGATACACGGGCACTGAAGCTTTCTTT. The gene calls are TRBV7-2 and TRBJ1-1; D uncertain. The germline gives CDR1 SGHTA, CDR2 FQGNSA. This CDR3 contains 14 residues. The ends were cut back, 1 base at V and 4 bases at J, with 10 bases in the middle. The complete variable domain, with remaining parts taken from reference TRBV7-2 and TRBJ1-1, reads GAGVSQSPSNKVTEKGKDVELRCDPISGHTALYWYRQSLGQGLEFLIYFQGNSAPDKSGLPSDRFSAERTGGSVSTLTIQRTQQEDSAVYLCASSLGYTGTEAFFGQGTRLTVV.

The chain couples TRBV2 to TRBJ1-5; 7 bases agree with TRBD1. The V gene end was trimmed by 4 bases and the J gene end by 2 bases; junction bases not matched to a gene: 5. The CDR3 length is 15 residues. Germline lookup yields CDR1 SNHLY and CDR2 FYNNEI. The CDR3 region is CASSGDRYGNQPQHF. CDR3 bases: TGTGCCAGCAGTGGGGACAGATACGGCAATCAGCCCCAGCATTTT.

The CDR3 region is CATSDFGGGETQYF. DNA for the CDR3: TGTGCCACCAGTGATTTCGGGGGAGGAGAGACCCAGTACTTC. The V gene is TRBV24-1, the J gene TRBJ2-5; D is perhaps TRBD2 (6 bases). This CDR3 contains 14 residues. The V end was cut by 1 base, the J end by 4 bases, with 9 bases between. The germline V gene encodes CDR1 KGHDR and CDR2 SFDVKD.

This chain joins TRBV5-4 and TRBJ2-3, with TRBD1 matching 11 bases. CDR1 is SGHNT and CDR2 is YYREEE in the germline V gene (reference sequence). CDR3 length: 15 residues. V was clipped by 4 bases and J by 4 bases; unmatched bases: 5. CDR3 in amino acids: CASSLPGQGADTQYF. CDR3 DNA sequence: TGTGCCAGCAGCCTTCCGGGACAGGGGGCAGATACGCAGTATTTT.

For this clone: An end of the junction differs from the germline gene, which may be a read error. Distinct nucleotide sequences in the sample also encode this CDR3. V usage is TRBV5-5 and J usage is TRBJ2-6; weak D call: TRBD2 (6 bases). Germline V lookup: CDR1 SGHKS, CDR2 YYEKEE (reference sequence). The CDR3 runs to 19 residues. The DNA of the CDR3 is TGTGCCAGCAGCTTCAGTCCCCCTGGGCGGGGCTCTGGGGCCAACGTCCTAACTTTC. This encodes CASSFSPPGRGSGANVLTF.

The CDR3 region has the DNA TGTGCCAGCAGTGCCCGACAGGGGGCTCTGAACACTGAAGCTTTCTTT. It encodes CASSARQGALNTEAFF. The V and J genes are TRBV25-1 and TRBJ1-1; the match to TRBD1 covers 10 bases. The germline CDR1 and CDR2 sequences are MGHDK and SYGVNS. This CDR3 region has 16 residues. V gave up 4 bases and J gave up 0 bases; unmatched junction bases: 5.

The genes are TRBV4-1 and TRBJ2-7; 7 bases are shared with TRBD2. J gave up 2 bases and V 0 bases, and 7 bases lay outside the gene matches. CDR3 size: 16 residues. The germline V gene has CDR1 MGHRA and CDR2 YSYEKL. CDR3 DNA: TGCGCCAGCAGCCAAGACCCTACTAGCGCCCCCTACGAGCAGTACTTC. Translated: CASSQDPTSAPYEQYF.

With regard to this clone: The junction differs from germline at one of its ends, possibly a read error. The gene calls are TRBV4-3 and TRBJ1-2; D perhaps matches TRBD1 (6 bases). CDR3 length: 15 residues. Germline V gene data show CDR1 as LGHNA and CDR2 as YSLEER. Here the CDR3 DNA reads TGCGCCAACAGCCAAGATGCAGGGGATCGGGGTGGCTACACCTTC. It is translated as CANSQDAGDRGGYTF.

The chain couples TRBV5-1 to TRBJ1-1; D may be TRBD1 (6 bases). The germline V and J ends were trimmed by 4 bases and 5 bases, with 18 bases remaining between them. The V gene's germline CDR1 is SGHRS and CDR2 YFSETQ. CDR3 length: 15 residues. The CDR3 nucleotides are TGCGCCAGCAGCCCACAGACAGGCGGCCCTACTGAAGCTTTCTTT. As protein: CASSPQTGGPTEAFF. The whole variable domain, remainder taken from reference TRBV5-1 and TRBJ1-1, is KAGVTQTPRYLIKTRGQQVTLSCSPISGHRSVSWYQQTPGQGLQFLFEYFSETQRNKGNFPGRFSGRQFSNSRSEMNVSTLELGDSALYLCASSPQTGGPTEAFFGQGTRLTVV.

The chain employs TRBV4-1 and TRBJ2-3, with 8 nucleotides matching TRBD2. Per germline, CDR1 MGHRA and CDR2 YSYEKL. Trimming removed 0 bases from V and 4 bases from J; junction bases left unmatched: 3. This CDR3 spans 15 amino acids. This CDR3 reads CASSQDSGGADTQYF. The CDR3, as DNA: TGCGCCAGCAGCCAAGATTCGGGGGGGGCAGATACGCAGTATTTT.

The chain carries TRBV20-1 and TRBJ1-1; no definite D call. In germline, CDR1 is DFQATT, CDR2 SNEGSKA (reference sequence). Trimming cost V 3 bases and J 5 bases, with 4 bases left between them. The CDR3 is made up of 10 amino acids. CDR3 residues: CSASRTEAFF. In DNA, the CDR3 is TGCAGTGCTAGCAGAACTGAAGCTTTCTTT.

DNA of the CDR3: TGTGCCACCGACGGCGGGCCCCAAGAGACCCAGTACTTC. Amino acids: CATDGGPQETQYF. This chain uses TRBV19 with TRBJ2-5, with D possibly matching TRBD2 (5 bases). This CDR3 comprises 13 residues. Germline CDR1 reads LNHDA; CDR2 reads SQIVND (reference sequence). V lost 10 bases, J lost 1 base, and 13 bases lay in between. Based on the CDR3 plus reference TRBV19 and TRBJ2-5, the full variable domain is DGGITQSPKYLFRKEGQNVTLSCEQNLNHDAMYWYRQDPGQGLRLIYYSQIVNDFQKGDIAEGYSVSREKKESFPLTVTSAQKNPTAFYLCATDGGPQETQYFGPGTRLLVL.

The V and J genes are TRBV7-8 and TRBJ2-7; 11 nucleotides match TRBD2. J gave up 3 bases and V 5 bases, and 9 bases lay outside the gene matches. The CDR3 contains 16 residues. CDR1 is SGHVS, CDR2 FQNEAQ, per germline. CDR3 sequence (DNA): TGTGCCAGCAGCCCTGTGACTAGCGGGGTTTACTACGAGCAGTACTTC. It translates to CASSPVTSGVYYEQYF.

The genes are TRBV7-2 and TRBJ1-4; D possibly corresponds to TRBD1 (6 bases). The germline V gene encodes CDR1 SGHTA and CDR2 FQGNSA. The CDR3 runs 14 residues. Trimming shortened V by 5 bases and J by 9 bases, and 16 bases separated the two germline ends. CDR3: CASSPQHRVQKLFF. CDR3 bases: TGTGCCAGCAGCCCTCAGCACAGGGTTCAAAAACTGTTTTTT. The full variable domain, completed using reference TRBV7-2 and TRBJ1-4, is GAGVSQSPSNKVTEKGKDVELRCDPISGHTALYWYRQSLGQGLEFLIYFQGNSAPDKSGLPSDRFSAERTGGSVSTLTIQRTQQEDSAVYLCASSPQHRVQKLFFGSGTQLSVL.

The V and J genes are TRBV6-5 and TRBJ2-5; a weak D match, TRBD2 (5 bases). The V end lost 10 bases, the J end lost 8 bases, and 23 bases lay between the germline ends. Germline V gene lookup returns CDR1 MNHEY and CDR2 SVGAGI. There are 14 residues in the CDR3. For the CDR3, the DNA is TGTGCCATACCCCCACACGGGATTTTGGGCACCCAGTACTTC. It codes for CAIPPHGILGTQYF.

This chain joins TRBV2 and TRBJ1-3; TRBD1 aligns across 9 bases. Germline values: CDR1 SNHLY, CDR2 FYNNEI. J was trimmed by 0 bases and V by 2 bases; bases with no gene match: 5. This CDR3 contains 17 residues. CDR3 residues: CASSERDRARSGNTIYF. DNA of the CDR3: TGTGCCAGCAGTGAAAGGGACAGGGCCCGCTCTGGAAACACCATATATTTT.

This chain connects TRBV7-6 to TRBJ1-1; D not resolved. With 0 bases removed from V and 5 bases from J, the gap between germline ends came to 10 bases. Germline CDR1 is SGHVS and CDR2 is FNYEAQ. The CDR3 is 14 residues long. The CDR3 DNA is TGTGCCAGCAGCTTAGCGGGAGGGCAGACTGAAGCTTTCTTT. Its translation is CASSLAGGQTEAFF.

The CDR3 region is CASTPGQEELSGELFF. The CDR3 DNA reads TGTGCCAGCACCCCTGGACAGGAGGAGTTATCCGGGGAGCTGTTTTTT. The rearrangement uses TRBV27 and TRBJ2-2, with 7 nucleotides matching TRBD1. Germline V lookup: CDR1 MNHEY, CDR2 SMNVEV (reference sequence). The CDR3 covers 16 residues. Losses at the gene ends were 7 bases for V and 6 bases for J; bases not matched to a gene: 14.